A single sample is the source of the 3 T cell receptor beta chains below, sequenced in a study of T cell repertoires in cytomegalovirus infection. Antigens of these TCRs are unknown. TCRdb independently ran MiXCR on the reads; one entry per CDR3 protein. The sample yields 250,000 to 400,000 distinct CDR3 sequences, roughly 25% seen once. The sequences come from cultured PBMCs, collected from culture after CMV antigen stimulation. The origin of the receptors is a human donor in good health (CMV status not recorded). Some clones in this sample may be carry-over from other donors' samples.

The chain couples TRBV19 to TRBJ2-7; D possibly corresponds to TRBD2 (6 bases). The CDR3 spans 12 residues. With 5 bases removed from V and 4 bases from J, the gap between germline ends came to 9 bases. The germline V gene encodes CDR1 LNHDA and CDR2 SQIVND (reference sequence). CDR3 protein: CASSAGPYEQYF. In nucleotides, the CDR3 is TGTGCCAGTAGTGCGGGACCTTACGAGCAGTACTTC.

This clonotype was seen a few times. The chain combines TRBV7-2 with TRBJ2-2; D gene ambiguous. Trimming pared 4 bases from V and 7 bases from J, leaving 10 bases between. Germline values: CDR1 SGHTA, CDR2 FQGNSA. The CDR3 is 13 residues long. The CDR3 region is CASSSRLSGELFF. The DNA for the CDR3 is TGTGCCAGCAGCTCCCGCCTGAGCGGGGAGCTGTTTTTT.

J is TRBJ2-7 and V is TRBV19; maybe TRBD2 (6 bases). Trimming pared 3 bases from V and 3 bases from J, leaving 15 bases between. The germline V gene has CDR1 LNHDA and CDR2 SQIVND (reference sequence). The CDR3 is 15 amino acids. DNA of the CDR3: TGTGCCAGTAGTATCGACGGCGGGACGAACTACGAGCAGTACTTC. This translates into CASSIDGGTNYEQYF.